The 13 T cell receptor beta chains given below trace back to one sample, sequenced in a study of shared clonotypes between healthy human individuals. Here immunoSEQ multiplex PCR was the method, and the copy in TCRdb shows in-frame clones only, minus some. The sample consists of roughly 2.5 million clones, roughly 92% of them appearing once. Sequencing input: naive CD4+ T cells sorted from blood. Sample subset: CD45RA+ positively selected. Every receptor here comes from a young man in good health.

V usage is TRBV5-4 and J usage is TRBJ1-1; 7 positions match TRBD1. The CDR3 runs to 14 residues. Germline V gives CDR1 SGHNT, CDR2 YYREEE (reference sequence). Germline trimming cut 4 bases from V and 5 bases from J; bases unmatched to any gene: 8. In DNA, the CDR3 is TGTGCCAGCAGCCGAGACAGGGCGCGGACTGAAGCTTTCTTT. As protein: CASSRDRARTEAFF. Supplemented by reference TRBV5-4 and TRBJ1-1, the full variable domain reads ETGVTQSPTHLIKTRGQQVTLRCSSQSGHNTVSWYQQALGQGPQFIFQYYREEENGRGNFPPRFSGLQFPNYSSELNVNALELDDSALYLCASSRDRARTEAFFGQGTRLTVV.

The chain links TRBV7-3 to TRBJ2-1; 7 bases are shared with TRBD1. Germline V CDR1 and CDR2: SGHTA, FQGTGA. This CDR3 spans 16 amino acids. V lost 0 bases to trimming and J lost 8 bases; unmatched junction nucleotides: 10. The CDR3 nucleotides read TGTGCCAGCAGCTTAACGACGGACAGGCTTGGCGATGAGCAGTTCTTC. This codes for CASSLTTDRLGDEQFF.

This clone was seen a few times. This chain joins TRBV19 and TRBJ1-4, with no clear D. Deletions cut 9 bases from V and 5 bases from J, with 13 bases between. CDR1 is LNHDA and CDR2 is SQIVND in the germline V gene (reference sequence). The CDR3 runs to 13 residues. This CDR3 is CASAYLGNEKLFF. In nucleotides, the CDR3 is TGTGCCAGCGCCTATTTAGGGAATGAAAAACTGTTTTTT.

V and J are TRBV10-1 and TRBJ2-7; the D is unclear. CDR1 and CDR2 from the germline V gene are WNHNN and SYGVQD (reference sequence). Deletions cut 8 bases from V and 5 bases from J, with 13 bases between. This CDR3 has 12 amino acids. Written as DNA, the CDR3 is TGCGCCAGCGGTCGGACCTTAAACGAGCAGTACTTC. Translation gives CASGRTLNEQYF.

This chain joins TRBV6-5 and TRBJ2-7; 9 nucleotides match TRBD1. CDR1 and CDR2 from the germline V gene are MNHEY and SVGAGI. J lost 4 bases, V lost 5 bases, and 9 bases had no gene match. CDR3 length: 15 amino acids. The CDR3 sequence is CASSTPGQGRYEQYF. The CDR3 DNA is TGTGCCAGCAGTACTCCGGGACAGGGACGTTACGAGCAGTACTTC.

The genes are TRBV5-6 and TRBJ2-3; D is perhaps TRBD2 (6 bases). This CDR3 contains 15 residues. Germline assignment: CDR1 SGHDT and CDR2 YYEEEE. Deletions cut 6 bases from V and 0 bases from J, with 14 bases between. CDR3 bases: TGTGCCAGCACCCCGGACCGGGGGAGCACAGATACGCAGTATTTT. Its translation is CASTPDRGSTDTQYF.

For this clone: Other DNA sequences from this sample encode an identical CDR3 as well. The rearrangement links TRBV11-2 to TRBJ2-5; TRBD2 agrees at 7 bases. The CDR3 extends over 15 amino acids. Germline V lookup: CDR1 SGHAT, CDR2 FQNNGV. After removal of 0 bases from V and 3 bases from J, the junction contained 4 bases not matched to a gene. DNA of the CDR3: TGTGCCAGCAGCTTAGATGGGCTAGCGGAAGAGACCCAGTACTTC. Translating it yields CASSLDGLAEETQYF.

The gene calls are TRBV10-2 and TRBJ1-1; D is unclear. Germline V gene lookup returns CDR1 WSHSY and CDR2 SAAADI. The CDR3 contains 14 residues. Trimming removed 7 bases from V and 4 bases from J, with 16 bases in between. This chain's CDR3 is CASTGPETGTEAFF. CDR3 sequence (DNA): TGCGCCAGCACCGGGCCCGAAACGGGCACTGAAGCTTTCTTT.

In nucleotides, the CDR3 is TGTGCCAGCAGCGCGAATGGAGGGGGAAGAACACCCCTCCACTTT. Its protein product is CASSANGGGRTPLHF. The chain has TRBV5-5 and TRBJ1-6; tentative D call: TRBD1 (6 bases). This CDR3 region has 15 residues. Germline V lookup: CDR1 SGHKS, CDR2 YYEKEE (reference sequence). V was shortened by 4 bases and J by 11 bases, with 19 bases between the two germline ends.

There are a few counts of this clone. Other nucleotide sequences in the sample specify the same CDR3. The chain recombines TRBV29-1 with TRBJ1-1, with TRBD1 as a possible D gene (5 bases). Germline V gene data show CDR1 as SQVTM and CDR2 as ANQGSEA. V gave up 3 bases and J gave up 1 base, with 9 bases separating them. The CDR3 contains 13 residues. The CDR3 here is CSVEGQGNTEAFF. In DNA form, the CDR3 reads TGCAGCGTTGAGGGCCAGGGGAACACTGAAGCTTTCTTT.

This chain joins TRBV6-5 and TRBJ2-7, with a possible D match to TRBD2 (5 bases). The CDR3 is 15 residues long. V lost 4 bases to trimming and J lost 6 bases, with 19 bases between them. CDR1 is MNHEY, CDR2 SVGAGI, per germline. The CDR3 here is CASSSSGSTPLEQYF. The CDR3 region has the DNA TGTGCCAGCAGTTCCTCGGGGAGTACCCCGCTCGAGCAGTACTTC.

This rearrangement joins TRBV5-6 to TRBJ2-6; D gene ambiguous. Looked up from germline, CDR1 is SGHDT and CDR2 is YYEEEE. Trimming stripped 4 bases from V and 1 base from J, with 12 bases between. CDR3 length: 16 residues. The CDR3 loop reads CASSLRLGSGANVLTF. The CDR3 nucleotides read TGTGCCAGCAGCCTCCGGCTAGGTTCTGGGGCCAACGTCCTGACTTTC.

This chain joins TRBV6-1 and TRBJ2-3, with D perhaps assigned TRBD1 or TRBD2 (6 bases each). This CDR3 contains 15 residues. Trimming pared 6 bases from V and 5 bases from J, leaving 18 bases between. The V gene's germline CDR1 is MNHNS and CDR2 SASEGT. The CDR3 spells CASRKAGAGGDTQYF. The CDR3 nucleotides are TGTGCCAGCAGAAAAGCAGGGGCCGGGGGAGATACGCAGTATTTT.